A single sample is the source of the 20 T cell receptor beta chains below, sequenced in a study of molecular identifiers for immune sequencing clone quantification. MiXCR, run by TCRdb on the PCR reads, gives a single entry per CDR3 protein. The top ten clones hold approximately 0.9% of a sample with just under 650,000 distinct CDR3 sequences, about 20% of them seen once. Material: naive CD8+ T cells from blood, with Jurkat cell RNA spiked in. Sample subset: FACS-sorted CD8+CD4-CCR7+CD45RA+ naive T cells. The receptors here all came from a human donor in good health. Some libraries in this study had Jurkat cell RNA spiked in.

Remarks on this clonotype: A much more abundant neighbour one base away suggests this may be a read error. The chain employs TRBV7-9 and TRBJ2-1, with 8 positions matching TRBD2. J was trimmed by 3 bases and V by 3 bases; bases with no gene match: 4. The CDR3 consists of 15 residues. Germline-derived CDR1 and CDR2 are SEHNR and FQNEAQ (reference sequence). This CDR3 reads CASSFSAGGYNEQFF. The CDR3 DNA sequence: TGTGCCAGCAGCTTTTCGGCGGGGGGCTACAATGAGCAGTTCTTC.

This clonotype was seen a handful of times. The J gene is TRBJ2-7, the V gene TRBV5-1, with TRBD1 identical over 7 bases. CDR3 length: 15 residues. The V and J ends lost 4 bases and 6 bases, in that order; junction bases with no gene match: 13. Germline values: CDR1 SGHRS, CDR2 YFSETQ. The CDR3 spells CASSPYEGALVEQYF. DNA for the CDR3: TGCGCCAGCAGCCCTTACGAGGGGGCCTTGGTCGAGCAGTACTTC.

This clonotype was seen at least ten times. The rearrangement links TRBV4-3 to TRBJ1-4, with D possibly TRBD1 on 5 matching bases. In germline, CDR1 is LGHNA, CDR2 YSLEER. Trimming took off 0 bases at V and 8 bases at J, with 10 bases between the two ends. CDR3 length: 14 amino acids. The CDR3 DNA sequence: TGCGCCAGCAGCCAAGATTCCAGGGAAGAAAAACTGTTTTTT. As protein: CASSQDSREEKLFF.

The chain couples TRBV7-9 to TRBJ2-7; TRBD1 aligns across 10 bases. The CDR3 runs to 17 residues. The V and J ends lost 5 bases and 4 bases, in that order; junction bases with no gene match: 14. Germline lookup yields CDR1 SEHNR and CDR2 FQNEAQ (reference sequence). DNA of the CDR3: TGTGCCAGCAGCAAAACCCTATTGACAGGGGGCAGATACGAGCAGTACTTC. This sequence encodes CASSKTLLTGGRYEQYF.

As concerns this clonotype: It may be a read error: a sequence one base away is much more abundant. The chain uses TRBV6-1 and TRBJ2-3, with D maybe TRBD2 (6 bases). This CDR3 spans 15 amino acids. Germline V gene data show CDR1 as MNHNS and CDR2 as SASEGT. Trimming took off 7 bases at V and 6 bases at J, with 20 bases between the two ends. This CDR3 reads CASTLRWEAKDTQYF. In DNA form, the CDR3 reads TGTGCCAGCACCCTCAGGTGGGAGGCGAAGGATACGCAGTATTTT.

This clonotype has ten or more counts. This chain links TRBV4-2 with TRBJ2-1, with 7 bases matching TRBD1. J gave up 10 bases and V 0 bases, and 12 bases lay outside the gene matches. The CDR3 sequence is 16 residues long. Germline V gene lookup returns CDR1 LGHNA and CDR2 YNFKEQ. The CDR3: CASSQDIATGVKEQFF. The CDR3 DNA follows: TGTGCCAGCAGCCAAGATATAGCCACAGGGGTAAAGGAGCAGTTCTTC.

This clonotype was counted at least ten times. The chain recombines TRBV4-3 with TRBJ1-6, with D perhaps TRBD1 (6 bases). V was pared by 0 bases and J by 7 bases, with 13 bases between. This CDR3 comprises 16 residues. CDR1 is LGHNA and CDR2 is YSLEER in the germline V gene. CDR3 loop: CASSQDMRGTNSPLHF. As DNA, the CDR3 is TGCGCCAGCAGCCAAGATATGCGGGGGACAAATTCACCCCTCCACTTT.

As to this clonotype: A much bigger clone sits one base away, suggesting this may be a read error. The genes are TRBV3-1 and TRBJ2-4; 10 nucleotides match TRBD1. The germline gives CDR1 LGHDT, CDR2 YNNKEL (reference sequence). The CDR3 is 17 amino acids. CDR3 DNA sequence: TGTGCCAGCAGCCAAGTAGGACAGGGGGTAACCAAAAACAATCAGTACTTC. Translated, it gives CASSQVGQGVTKNNQYF.

This clonotype has only a few counts. V and J are TRBV9 and TRBJ2-7; 13 positions agree with TRBD2. The V gene's germline CDR1 is SGDLS and CDR2 YYNGEE. The CDR3 consists of 15 residues. V trimming: 3 bases; J trimming: 2 bases; junction bases outside the gene matches: 2. CDR3 residues: CASSGLAGGPYEQYF. CDR3 sequence (DNA): TGTGCCAGCAGCGGACTAGCGGGGGGTCCCTACGAGCAGTACTTC. The full variable domain, with the rest looked up from reference TRBV9 and TRBJ2-7, is DSGVTQTPKHLITATGQRVTLRCSPRSGDLSVYWYQQSLDQGLQFLIQYYNGEERAKGNILERFSAQQFPDLHSELNLSSLELGDSALYFCASSGLAGGPYEQYFGPGTRLTVT.

This chain links TRBV7-9 with TRBJ2-1; TRBD2 might be the D (6 bases). Germline V gene data show CDR1 as SEHNR and CDR2 as FQNEAQ (reference sequence). V shed 1 base and J shed 5 bases, with 15 bases lying between them. The CDR3 is 16 residues long. As DNA, the CDR3 is TGTGCCAGCAGCTTAGTCCGGGGGTCGCTGGACAATGAGCAGTTCTTC. Encoded protein: CASSLVRGSLDNEQFF. Combining the CDR3 with reference TRBV7-9 and TRBJ2-1 gives the whole variable domain DTGVSQNPRHKITKRGQNVTFRCDPISEHNRLYWYRQTLGQGPEFLTYFQNEAQLEKSRLLSDRFSAERPKGSFSTLEIQRTEQGDSAMYLCASSLVRGSLDNEQFFGPGTRLTVL.

This clonotype was observed at least ten times. V usage is TRBV4-3 and J usage is TRBJ2-6; D is unclear. This CDR3 has 15 residues. Trimming pared 4 bases from V and 0 bases from J, leaving 7 bases between. Germline V gene sequence: CDR1 LGHNA, CDR2 YSLEER. The CDR3 sequence is CASSPRNSGANVLTF. CDR3 nucleotide sequence: TGCGCCAGCAGCCCCAGAAACTCTGGGGCCAACGTCCTGACTTTC.

This clonotype was found once. This chain links TRBV4-3 with TRBJ2-1, with a weak D call TRBD1 (6 bases). Germline V CDR1 and CDR2: LGHNA, YSLEER. The CDR3 runs 16 residues. V dropped 0 bases and J dropped 9 bases, with 18 bases sitting between them. The CDR3 loop reads CASSQEAQGQGIEQFF. The CDR3 region has the DNA TGCGCCAGCAGCCAAGAGGCTCAGGGGCAGGGGATTGAGCAGTTCTTC.

The chain uses TRBV30 and TRBJ2-1; possible D gene TRBD1, 5 bases. The CDR3 is 14 amino acids. Germline V lookup: CDR1 GTSNPN, CDR2 SVGIG (reference sequence). Trimming left V 1 base short and J 6 bases short, with 13 bases between. This CDR3 reads CAWSAVRGGNEQFF. The CDR3 DNA reads TGTGCCTGGAGTGCCGTAAGGGGTGGCAATGAGCAGTTCTTC.

This clonotype was detected many times. The chain links TRBV13 to TRBJ2-5; D gene uncertain. Germline V gene lookup returns CDR1 PRHDT and CDR2 FYEKMQ (reference sequence). The CDR3 is made up of 15 amino acids. Trimming removed 0 bases from V and 1 base from J, with 9 bases in between. The CDR3: CASSLGLGSQETQYF. CDR3 DNA sequence: TGTGCCAGCAGCTTAGGCCTCGGCAGCCAAGAGACCCAGTACTTC.

This clonotype was observed many times. The chain combines TRBV7-2 with TRBJ2-7; D is perhaps TRBD2 (5 bases). V shed 2 bases and J shed 1 base, with 9 bases lying between them. Germline V gives CDR1 SGHTA, CDR2 FQGNSA. CDR3 length: 14 amino acids. The CDR3 DNA reads as TGTGCCAGCAGCTTAATTTCGGGGTCCTACGAGCAGTACTTC. It specifies CASSLISGSYEQYF.

This clonotype was picked up many times. The chain recombines TRBV12-5 with TRBJ1-1, with D possibly being TRBD1 (5 bases). This CDR3 is built from 15 residues. The germline CDR1 and CDR2 sequences are LGHNT and FRNRAP. V lost 5 bases and J 2 bases, leaving 15 bases between the germline ends. The CDR3 loop reads CASGLGETVNTEAFF. In nucleotides, the CDR3 is TGTGCTAGTGGTCTCGGCGAGACAGTTAACACTGAAGCTTTCTTT.

This clonotype was counted at least ten times. The V and J genes are TRBV7-2 and TRBJ2-1; 7 positions agree with TRBD2. Germline CDR1 and CDR2: SGHTA and FQGNSA. This CDR3 comprises 15 residues. J was trimmed by 0 bases and V by 3 bases; bases with no gene match: 2. The CDR3 sequence is CASSFGGSSYNEQFF. Written as DNA, the CDR3 is TGTGCCAGCAGCTTTGGCGGGAGCTCCTACAATGAGCAGTTCTTC.

Regarding this clonotype: Sequence at one end of the junction differs from germline and may be a read error. The chain carries TRBV5-6 and TRBJ2-5; 10 nucleotides match TRBD1. The CDR3 spans 15 residues. Germline CDR1 and CDR2: SGHDT and YYEEEE. The CDR3 reads CACSTGTGVRETQYF. Written as DNA, the CDR3 is TGTGCCTGCAGCACCGGGACAGGGGTAAGAGAGACCCAGTACTTC.

The table lists this clonotype with many counts. This rearrangement joins TRBV6-1 to TRBJ1-5; 8 bases are a match to TRBD1. The J segment lost 7 bases and the V segment lost 4 bases, leaving 9 bases of the junction unmatched. The CDR3 sequence is 15 residues long. Germline V gives CDR1 MNHNS, CDR2 SASEGT. CDR3 loop: CASSAWTGTQQPQHF. The DNA for the CDR3 is TGTGCCAGCAGTGCTTGGACAGGGACTCAGCAGCCCCAGCATTTT.

This clonotype was recorded many times. The chain uses TRBV6-2 or TRBV6-3 and TRBJ1-1; a weak D match, TRBD1 (5 bases). Per the germline V gene, CDR1 is MNHEY and CDR2 is SVGEGT. The CDR3 extends over 16 amino acids. V was pared by 5 bases and J by 0 bases, with 16 bases between. The CDR3 region has the DNA TGTGCCAGCAGTAACTACTGGGACGGAATGAACACTGAAGCTTTCTTT. Its translation: CASSNYWDGMNTEAFF.